The clone carrying this T cell receptor (beta chain) was found many times. This sample is drawn from a study of naive and memory T cell subsets. V dropped 5 bases and J dropped 1 base, with 11 bases sitting between them. Germline V gene data show CDR1 as MNHEY and CDR2 as SMNVEV (reference sequence). The length of the CDR3 is 15 residues. Both TRBC1 and TRBC2 were covered by a beta constant-region primer of two equimolar oligonucleotides. Each CDR3 protein is one row after TCRdb ran MiXCR on the UMI-ligation and nested PCR reads. The data contain about 21,000 distinct CDR3 sequences, around 10% of them seen just once; the ten biggest clones take up less than 20%. From the second PCR step, alpha and beta chains were amplified apart. CD4+ T cell IFNgamma after overnight CMV lysate exposure gave donor CMV status.

The specimen was central memory CD8+ T cells from blood. The clonotype originates from a human donor in good health. V usage is TRBV27 and J usage is TRBJ2-2, with D perhaps assigned TRBD1 or TRBD2 (5 bases each). The CDR3 reads CASSIGTRNTGELFF. As DNA, the CDR3 is TGTGCCAGCAGTATCGGGACCCGGAACACCGGGGAGCTGTTTTTT.